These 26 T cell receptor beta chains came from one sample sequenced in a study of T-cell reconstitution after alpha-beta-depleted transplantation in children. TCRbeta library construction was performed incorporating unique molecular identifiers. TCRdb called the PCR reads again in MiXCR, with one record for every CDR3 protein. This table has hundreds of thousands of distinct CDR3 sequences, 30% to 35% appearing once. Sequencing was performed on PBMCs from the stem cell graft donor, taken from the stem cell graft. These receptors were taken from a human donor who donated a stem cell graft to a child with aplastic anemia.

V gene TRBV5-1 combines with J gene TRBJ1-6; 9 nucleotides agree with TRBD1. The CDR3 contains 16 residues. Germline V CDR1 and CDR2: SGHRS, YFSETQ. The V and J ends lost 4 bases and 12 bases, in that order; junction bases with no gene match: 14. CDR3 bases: TGCGCCAGCAGCCCCGCGGACAGGGGCCCACCCGAACCCCTCCACTTT. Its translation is CASSPADRGPPEPLHF.

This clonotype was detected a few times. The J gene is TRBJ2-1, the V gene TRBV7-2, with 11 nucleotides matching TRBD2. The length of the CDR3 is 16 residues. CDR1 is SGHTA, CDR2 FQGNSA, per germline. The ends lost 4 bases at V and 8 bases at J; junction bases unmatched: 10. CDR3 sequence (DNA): TGTGCCAGCAGCTCGCAACTAGCGGGAGTCGTTGATGAGCAGTTCTTC. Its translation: CASSSQLAGVVDEQFF.

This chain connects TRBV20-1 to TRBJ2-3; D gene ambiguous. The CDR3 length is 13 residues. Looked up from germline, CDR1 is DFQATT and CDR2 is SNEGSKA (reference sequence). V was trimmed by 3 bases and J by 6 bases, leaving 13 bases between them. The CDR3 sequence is CSASSRPSDTQYF. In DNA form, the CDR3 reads TGCAGTGCTAGTTCGCGACCCTCGGATACGCAGTATTTT.

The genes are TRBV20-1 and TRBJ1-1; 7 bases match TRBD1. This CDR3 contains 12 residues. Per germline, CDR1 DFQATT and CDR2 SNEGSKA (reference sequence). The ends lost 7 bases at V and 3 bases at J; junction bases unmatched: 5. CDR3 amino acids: CSEGAGDTEAFF. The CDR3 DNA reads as TGCAGTGAGGGGGCGGGTGACACTGAAGCTTTCTTT.

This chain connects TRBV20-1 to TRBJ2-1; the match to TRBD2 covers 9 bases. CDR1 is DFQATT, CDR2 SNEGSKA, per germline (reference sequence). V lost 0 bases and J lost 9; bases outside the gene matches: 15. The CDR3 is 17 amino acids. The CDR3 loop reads CSARDLGLAIISSEQFF. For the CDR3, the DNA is TGCAGTGCTAGAGATCTTGGACTAGCGATAATTTCCAGTGAGCAGTTCTTC.

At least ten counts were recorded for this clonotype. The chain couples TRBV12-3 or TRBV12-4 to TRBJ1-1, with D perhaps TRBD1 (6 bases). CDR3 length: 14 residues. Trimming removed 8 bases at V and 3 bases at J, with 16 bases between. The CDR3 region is CASGTRGRDTEAFF. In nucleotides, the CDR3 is TGTGCCAGCGGTACCAGGGGAAGGGACACTGAAGCTTTCTTT.

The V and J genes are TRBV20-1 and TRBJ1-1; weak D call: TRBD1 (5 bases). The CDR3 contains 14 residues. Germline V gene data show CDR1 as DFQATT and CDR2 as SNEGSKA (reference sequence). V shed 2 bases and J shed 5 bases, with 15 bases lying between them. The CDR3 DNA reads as TGCAGTGCTAGATATGACAGTAGCAGGACTGAAGCTTTCTTT. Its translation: CSARYDSSRTEAFF.

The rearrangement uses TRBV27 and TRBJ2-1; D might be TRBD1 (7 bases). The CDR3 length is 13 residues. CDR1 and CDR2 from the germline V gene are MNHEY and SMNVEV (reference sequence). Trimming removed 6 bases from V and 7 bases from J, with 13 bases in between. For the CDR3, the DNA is TGTGCCAGCAGGGGCAGGGGGGAAAATGAGCAGTTCTTC. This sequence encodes CASRGRGENEQFF.

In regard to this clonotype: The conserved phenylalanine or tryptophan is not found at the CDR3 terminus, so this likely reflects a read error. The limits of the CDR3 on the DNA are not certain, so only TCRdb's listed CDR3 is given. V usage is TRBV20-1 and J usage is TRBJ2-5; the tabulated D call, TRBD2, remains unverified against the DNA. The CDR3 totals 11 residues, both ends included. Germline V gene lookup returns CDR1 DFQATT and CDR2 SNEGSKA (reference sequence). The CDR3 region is CSAWSSGRFWA.

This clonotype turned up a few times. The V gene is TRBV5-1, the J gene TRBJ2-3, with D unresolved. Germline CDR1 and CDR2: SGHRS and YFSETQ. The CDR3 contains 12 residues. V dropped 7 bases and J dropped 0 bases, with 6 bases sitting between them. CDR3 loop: CASASSTDTQYF. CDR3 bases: TGCGCCAGCGCCTCTAGCACAGATACGCAGTATTTT.

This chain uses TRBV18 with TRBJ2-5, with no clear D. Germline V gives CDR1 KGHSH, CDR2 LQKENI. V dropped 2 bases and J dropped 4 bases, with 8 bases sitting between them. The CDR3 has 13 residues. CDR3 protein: CASSPGKGETQYF. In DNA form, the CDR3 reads TGTGCCAGCTCACCAGGAAAAGGAGAGACCCAGTACTTC.

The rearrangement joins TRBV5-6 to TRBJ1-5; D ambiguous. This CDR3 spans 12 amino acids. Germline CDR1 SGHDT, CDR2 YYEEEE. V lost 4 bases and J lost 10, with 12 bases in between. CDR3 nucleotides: TGTGCCAGCAGCCCCCGTGGTGAACCCCAGCATTTT. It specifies CASSPRGEPQHF.

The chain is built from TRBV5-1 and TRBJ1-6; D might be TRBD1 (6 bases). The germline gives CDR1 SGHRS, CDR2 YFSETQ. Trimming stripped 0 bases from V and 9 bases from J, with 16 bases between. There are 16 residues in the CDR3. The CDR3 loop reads CASSLETTGIGSPLHF. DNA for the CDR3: TGCGCCAGCAGCTTGGAGACTACAGGGATCGGTTCACCCCTCCACTTT.

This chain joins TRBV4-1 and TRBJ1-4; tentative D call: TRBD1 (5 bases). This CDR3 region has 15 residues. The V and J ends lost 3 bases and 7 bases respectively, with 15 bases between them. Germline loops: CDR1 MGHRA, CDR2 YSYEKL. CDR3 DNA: TGCGCCAGCAGCCAGGATCAGGGAGTCAGTGAAAAACTGTTTTTT. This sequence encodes CASSQDQGVSEKLFF.

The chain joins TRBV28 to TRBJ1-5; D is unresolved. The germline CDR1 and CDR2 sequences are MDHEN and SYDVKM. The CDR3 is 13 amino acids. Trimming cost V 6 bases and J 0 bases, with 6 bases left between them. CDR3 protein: CASRPDSNQPQHF. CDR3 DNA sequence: TGTGCCAGCAGACCCGATAGCAATCAGCCCCAGCATTTT. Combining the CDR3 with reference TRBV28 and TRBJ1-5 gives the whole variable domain DVKVTQSSRYLVKRTGEKVFLECVQDMDHENMFWYRQDPGLGLRLIYFSYDVKMKEKGDIPEGYSVSREKKERFSLILESASTNQTSMYLCASRPDSNQPQHFGDGTRLSIL.

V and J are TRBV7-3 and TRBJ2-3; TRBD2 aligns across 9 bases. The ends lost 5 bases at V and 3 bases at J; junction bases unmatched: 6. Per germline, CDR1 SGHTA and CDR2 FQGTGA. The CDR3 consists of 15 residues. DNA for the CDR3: TGTGCCAGCAGCGTTGTAGCGGGAGTAACAGATACGCAGTATTTT. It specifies CASSVVAGVTDTQYF.

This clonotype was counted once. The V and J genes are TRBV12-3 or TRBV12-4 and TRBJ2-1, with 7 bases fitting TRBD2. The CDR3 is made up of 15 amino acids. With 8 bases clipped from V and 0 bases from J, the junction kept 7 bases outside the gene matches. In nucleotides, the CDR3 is TGTGCCAGCCTCAGGGAGGGAAGCTCCTACAATGAGCAGTTCTTC. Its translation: CASLREGSSYNEQFF.

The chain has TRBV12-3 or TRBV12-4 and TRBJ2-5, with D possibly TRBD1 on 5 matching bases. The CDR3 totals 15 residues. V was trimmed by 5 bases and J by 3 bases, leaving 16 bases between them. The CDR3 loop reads CASSPGGRTKETQYF. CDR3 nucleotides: TGTGCCAGCAGTCCCGGCGGCAGGACAAAAGAGACCCAGTACTTC.

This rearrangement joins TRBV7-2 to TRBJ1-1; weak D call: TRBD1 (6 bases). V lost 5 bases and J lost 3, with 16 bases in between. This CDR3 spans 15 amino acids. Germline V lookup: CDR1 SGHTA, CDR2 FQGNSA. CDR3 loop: CASSPLGQPDTEAFF. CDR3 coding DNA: TGTGCCAGCAGCCCGTTGGGACAACCTGACACTGAAGCTTTCTTT.

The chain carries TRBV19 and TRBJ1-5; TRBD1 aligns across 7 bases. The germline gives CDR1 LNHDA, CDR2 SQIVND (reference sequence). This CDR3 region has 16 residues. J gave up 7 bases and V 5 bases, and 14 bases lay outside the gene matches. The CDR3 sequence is CASSPLEGARGQPQHF. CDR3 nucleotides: TGTGCCAGTAGTCCCCTTGAGGGGGCGCGAGGGCAGCCCCAGCATTTT.

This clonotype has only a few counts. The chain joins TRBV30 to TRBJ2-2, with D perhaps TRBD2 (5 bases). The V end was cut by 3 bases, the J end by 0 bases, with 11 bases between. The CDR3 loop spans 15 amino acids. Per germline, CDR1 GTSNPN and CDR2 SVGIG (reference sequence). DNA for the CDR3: TGTGCCTGGAGGAGGACTCCCTCGAACACCGGGGAGCTGTTTTTT. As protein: CAWRRTPSNTGELFF.

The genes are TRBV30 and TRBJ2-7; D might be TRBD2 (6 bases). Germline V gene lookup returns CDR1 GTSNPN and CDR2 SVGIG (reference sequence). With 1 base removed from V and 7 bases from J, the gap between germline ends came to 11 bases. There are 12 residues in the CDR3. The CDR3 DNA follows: TGTGCCTGGAGTGGGTCAGGGAGGGAGCAGTACTTC. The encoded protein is CAWSGSGREQYF.

CDR3 in amino acids: CASSLGGGGAQYF. CDR3 nucleotides: TGTGCCAGCAGCTTGGGCGGTGGGGGGGCCCAGTACTTC. The chain uses TRBV5-5 and TRBJ2-5, with 7 bases aligning to TRBD2. The CDR3 runs to 13 residues. With V trimmed by 0 bases and J by 9 bases, 5 bases remained unmatched. Germline V gene data show CDR1 as SGHKS and CDR2 as YYEKEE (reference sequence). Full variable domain (rest looked up from reference TRBV5-5 and TRBJ2-5): DAGVTQSPTHLIKTRGQQVTLRCSPISGHKSVSWYQQVLGQGPQFIFQYYEKEERGRGNFPDRFSARQFPNYSSELNVNALLLGDSALYLCASSLGGGGAQYFGPGTRLLVL.

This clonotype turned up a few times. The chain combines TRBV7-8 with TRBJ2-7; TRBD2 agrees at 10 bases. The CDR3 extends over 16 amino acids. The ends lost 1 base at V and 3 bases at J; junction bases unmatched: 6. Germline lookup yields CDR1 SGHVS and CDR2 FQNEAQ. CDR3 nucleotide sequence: TGTGCCAGCAGCTTAGTTTTAGCGGGAGGTAACTACGAGCAGTACGTC. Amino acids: CASSLVLAGGNYEQYV.

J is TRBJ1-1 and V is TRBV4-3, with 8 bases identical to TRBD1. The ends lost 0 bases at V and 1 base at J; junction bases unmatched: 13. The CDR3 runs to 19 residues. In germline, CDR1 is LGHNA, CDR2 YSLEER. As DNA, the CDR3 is TGCGCCAGCAGCCAAGATCTTGGGGGGACAGGTAGGGGGAACACTGAAGCTTTCTTT. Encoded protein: CASSQDLGGTGRGNTEAFF.

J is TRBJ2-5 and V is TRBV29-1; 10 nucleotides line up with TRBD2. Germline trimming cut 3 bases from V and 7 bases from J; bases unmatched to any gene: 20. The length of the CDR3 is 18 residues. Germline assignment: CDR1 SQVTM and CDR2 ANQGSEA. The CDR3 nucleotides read TGCAGCGTTGATGGTGGACTAGCGGAATATGCGTTAAGGGGGACCCAGTACTTC. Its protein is CSVDGGLAEYALRGTQYF.